These 2 T cell receptor beta chains share one sample of origin, sequenced in a study of T cell clonality in common variable immunodeficiency. The repertoire was sequenced with immunoSEQ multiplex PCR; TCRdb's copy has only in-frame clones and lacks some. The profile covers approximately 34,000 clones, none occurring a single time. Sequenced sample: peripheral blood mononuclear cells. Receptor source: a person aged 18-69 years in good health.

Regarding this clone: The CDR3 end falls 3 residues outside the read, so it is completed with the germline J gene. This chain links TRBV18 with TRBJ1-1; 7 bases fit TRBD1. The CDR3 is made up of 13 amino acids. The junction had 4 bases not matched to a gene; V was cut back by 4 bases and J by 5 bases. CDR1 is KGHSH and CDR2 is LQKENI in the germline V gene. The sequenced CDR3 bases are TGTGCCAGCTCACAGGGACAGACTACTGAA. Translated: CASSQGQTTE. The full CDR3 is CASSQGQTTEAFF. Full variable domain (missing parts from reference TRBV18 and TRBJ1-1): NAGVMQNPRHLVRRRGQEARLRCSPMKGHSHVYWYRQLPEEGLKFMVYLQKENIIDESGMPKERFSAEFPKEGPSILRIQQVVRGDSAAYFCASSQGQTTEAFFGQGTRLTVV.

This clone came up many times. The read is 3 residues too short to cover the CDR3 end, so that end is filled in from the germline J gene. J is TRBJ2-3 and V is TRBV19; TRBD2 might be the D (6 bases). The germline CDR1 and CDR2 sequences are LNHDA and SQIVND (reference sequence). There are 15 residues in the CDR3. Trimming removed 6 bases from V and 0 bases from J, with 13 bases in between. The CDR3 protein is CASSVGGASTDTQYF. The DNA read from the CDR3 is TGTGCCAGTAGCGTGGGGGGAGCTAGCACAGATACG.